Listed below are T cell receptor beta chains from one sample, sequenced in a study of T cells after yellow fever vaccination. TCRdb re-called the 5' RACE reads through MiXCR, storing one row per CDR3 protein. This repertoire shows around 600,000 distinct CDR3 sequences, about 12% found once; its top ten account for 15%. This specimen consisted of PBMCs, obtained on the day of the yellow fever booster vaccination. These receptors all stem from a man younger than 40 who received the YFV17D yellow fever vaccine. Each CDR3 is given with its conserved first and last residue. A D gene is named only where the DNA matches it firmly. Not all rows give a size; the values are once, few, many and, for expanded clones, a class.

D gene	clone size	V gene	J gene	CDR3 DNA	CDR3 protein
.	.	TRBV19	TRBJ1-5	TGTGCCAGTAGTATTGGGGGGCAGCACCAGCATTTT	CASSIGGQHQHF
TRBD1	few	TRBV5-6	TRBJ2-4	TGTGCCAGCAGCTTGGTCGACAGGGTTTCTTTC	CASSLVDRVSF
TRBD1	few	TRBV29-1	TRBJ2-1	TGCAGCGTTGAAGATACGAGCAGGGGGCATGAGCAGTTCTTC	CSVEDTSRGHEQFF
.	.	TRBV2	TRBJ2-2	TGTGCCAGCAGTGTCGAGGGCGACACCGGGGAGCTGTTTTTT	CASSVEGDTGELFF
TRBD1	few	TRBV6-2/TRBV6-3	TRBJ2-2	TGTGCCAGCAGTTACCACCAGGGGGTAGACAAAACCGGGGAGCTGTTTTTT	CASSYHQGVDKTGELFF
.	.	TRBV4-2	TRBJ2-1	TGTGCCAGCAGCAAAGAAGGACCTGAGCAGTTCTTC	CASSKEGPEQFF
.	.	TRBV12-3/TRBV12-4	TRBJ2-7	TGTGCCAGCCGGGACCGCTCCTACGAGCAGTACTTC	CASRDRSYEQYF
TRBD2	.	TRBV15	TRBJ2-2	TGTGCCACCAGCAGGGAACCGGGACTAGCGGGGACCGGGGAGCTGTTTTTT	CATSREPGLAGTGELFF
TRBD2	many	TRBV28	TRBJ2-7	TGTGCCAGCAGTTCTATATCTAGCGGGAGTTCCTACGAGCAGTACTTC	CASSSISSGSSYEQYF
TRBD2	few	TRBV29-1	TRBJ2-5	TGCAGCACAAAGAGCGGGGAAGAGACCCAGTACTTC	CSTKSGEETQYF
TRBD1	.	TRBV7-9	TRBJ2-5	TGTGCCAGCAGCTTTTCGACAGGGGCCCAAGAGACCCAGTACTTC	CASSFSTGAQETQYF
.	few	TRBV10-3	TRBJ1-6	TGTGCCATCAGTGAGAAAGCCCGAGAATTTCCTCCCCTCCACTTT	CAISEKAREFPPLHF
.	few	TRBV19	TRBJ2-7	TGTGCCACCGGGACTCAGTACGAGCAGTACTTC	CATGTQYEQYF
.	few	TRBV6-2/TRBV6-3	TRBJ2-5	TGTGCCAGCAATTCGGGAGTCCCAGAGACCCAGTACTTC	CASNSGVPETQYF
TRBD2	.	TRBV9	TRBJ2-7	TGTGCCAGCAGCAGAGTAGCGGGAGCCTACGAGCAGTACTTC	CASSRVAGAYEQYF
.	.	TRBV11-1	TRBJ2-7	TGTGCCAGCAGCTTAGTTTTGATAACCGGGTCCGCGGCGAACTACGAGCAGTACTTC	CASSLVLITGSAANYEQYF
.	few	TRBV28	TRBJ1-5	TGTGCCAGCAGTTTGGCCGGGACGGACGATCAGCCCCAGCATTTT	CASSLAGTDDQPQHF
.	few	TRBV6-5	TRBJ2-6	TGTGCCAGCAGTTACGAACAGGGCCTCTCTGGGGCCAACGTCCTGACTTTC	CASSYEQGLSGANVLTF
TRBD1	.	TRBV7-2	TRBJ2-1	TGTGCCAGCAGCTTGGGGACAGGGGGTCTGGGTGTGCAGTTCTTC	CASSLGTGGLGVQFF
TRBD2	.	TRBV20-1	TRBJ2-3	TGCAGTGCTAGACCAAGCGGGAGAGGAACAGATACGCAGTATTTT	CSARPSGRGTDTQYF